The 27 T cell receptor beta chains below all came from one sample that was sequenced in a study of shared clonotypes between healthy human individuals (dated by TCRdb to 2020 to 2021). Libraries were built with the immunoSEQ multiplex PCR assay. Sourced from immuneACCESS, this table was stored by TCRdb with only in-frame sequences that have V and J called. A share of the clones is absent; for the studies checked, an unresolved V gene accounts for under half, and the remainder has no known explanation. In this sample the table shows under 1,100,000 clones, 75% to 80% of which occur a single time. Clones ranked in the top ten supply more than 0.55% of the sample. Material: memory CD4+ T cells from PBMCs. The cell subset or site label, read with the paper, signifies: CD45RA-negative fraction. All receptors derive from a man younger than 30 in good health. Some clones in this sample may be carry-over from other donors' samples.

The V call is TRBV7-2, the J call TRBJ2-7; D not resolved. The CDR3 length is 14 residues. Trimming shortened V by 6 bases and J by 0 bases, and 12 bases separated the two germline ends. CDR1 is SGHTA and CDR2 is FQGNSA in the germline V gene. The CDR3 nucleotides are TGTGCCAGCAGTATTTCCGACTTCTCCTACGAGCAGTACTTC. It codes for CASSISDFSYEQYF.

The rearrangement uses TRBV5-6 and TRBJ2-3, with D maybe TRBD2 (5 bases). V dropped 4 bases and J dropped 0 bases, with 15 bases sitting between them. Germline loops: CDR1 SGHDT, CDR2 YYEEEE. The CDR3 has 16 amino acids. CDR3 DNA: TGTGCCAGCAGCAGTGTGGGGAGCACTAGCACAGATACGCAGTATTTT. Translated: CASSSVGSTSTDTQYF.

The CDR3 here is CASSIGRVGGNQPQHF. The CDR3 bases are TGTGCCAGTAGTATAGGAAGGGTTGGCGGCAATCAGCCCCAGCATTTT. This chain links TRBV19 with TRBJ1-5; D not certain. CDR1 and CDR2 from the germline V gene are LNHDA and SQIVND (reference sequence). The CDR3 covers 16 residues. The ends were cut back, 1 base at V and 2 bases at J, with 12 bases in the middle.

This clone was detected a few times. This sample also contains other DNA sequences that code for the same CDR3. This chain connects TRBV4-2 to TRBJ2-3; tentative D call: TRBD2 (6 bases). The ends were cut back, 0 bases at V and 0 bases at J, with 10 bases in the middle. Germline CDR1 reads LGHNA; CDR2 reads YNFKEQ. CDR3 length: 16 amino acids. This CDR3 is CASSQDWAGSTDTQYF. The CDR3 DNA reads TGTGCCAGCAGCCAAGATTGGGCGGGGAGCACAGATACGCAGTATTTT.

V and J are TRBV28 and TRBJ1-4; 7 positions agree with TRBD1. This CDR3 is 14 amino acids long. Germline CDR1 reads MDHEN; CDR2 reads SYDVKM. V gave up 7 bases and J gave up 6 bases; unmatched junction bases: 8. The CDR3 loop is CASKGARMDEKLFF. The CDR3 coding sequence is TGTGCCAGCAAGGGGGCCCGCATGGATGAAAAACTGTTTTTT.

Many counts were recorded for this clone. The chain employs TRBV2 and TRBJ1-5; TRBD1 might be the D (6 bases). The V gene lost 6 bases and the J gene lost 6 bases, with 12 bases spanning the gap. There are 13 residues in the CDR3. Per the germline V gene, CDR1 is SNHLY and CDR2 is FYNNEI. CDR3 loop: CASRPTGIQPQHF. The CDR3 region has the DNA TGTGCCAGCAGACCTACAGGGATTCAGCCCCAGCATTTT.

This sequence joins TRBV21-1 and TRBJ2-7. TRBV21-1 is given as a pseudogene. This CDR3 has 15 amino acids. CDR3 nucleotides: TGTGCCAGCAGCAAAGCGCGCGGGGAGACAGGAGAGCAGTACTTC. Translated, it gives CASSKARGETGEQYF.

The chain joins TRBV2 to TRBJ1-1, with D tentatively TRBD1 (5 bases). The CDR3 contains 14 residues. The germline V gene has CDR1 SNHLY and CDR2 FYNNEI. The germline V and J ends were trimmed by 7 bases and 0 bases, with 12 bases remaining between them. CDR3 DNA sequence: TGTGCCAGCACCAGGGTAAATATGAACACTGAAGCTTTCTTT. Protein sequence: CASTRVNMNTEAFF.

The V and J genes are TRBV28 and TRBJ2-5, with D perhaps TRBD1 (7 bases). Germline V gene sequence: CDR1 MDHEN, CDR2 SYDVKM. V shed 6 bases and J shed 6 bases, with 17 bases lying between them. The CDR3 consists of 14 residues. As DNA, the CDR3 is TGTGCCAGCAGGAGACAGGGAGGCTGGCAGACCCAGTACTTC. It specifies CASRRQGGWQTQYF.

J is TRBJ2-1 and V is TRBV5-6; 7 nucleotides match TRBD2. V gave up 4 bases and J gave up 0 bases; unmatched junction bases: 7. The CDR3 is made up of 16 amino acids. Germline CDR1 reads SGHDT; CDR2 reads YYEEEE. The CDR3 is CASSPLAGRSYNEQFF. The CDR3 DNA sequence: TGTGCCAGCAGCCCGTTAGCGGGCCGCTCCTACAATGAGCAGTTCTTC.

This clone came up many times. The same CDR3 is also encoded by other DNA sequences in this sample. The gene calls are TRBV20-1 and TRBJ2-5, with D possibly TRBD1 on 5 matching bases. The CDR3 loop spans 11 amino acids. Trimming shortened V by 5 bases and J by 3 bases, and 7 bases separated the two germline ends. CDR1 is DFQATT and CDR2 is SNEGSKA in the germline V gene (reference sequence). In DNA, the CDR3 is TGCAGTGCTGGCAGGGAAGAGACCCAGTACTTC. Protein: CSAGREETQYF.

The V and J genes are TRBV27 and TRBJ1-5, with D uncertain. The CDR3 is made up of 14 amino acids. Looked up from germline, CDR1 is MNHEY and CDR2 is SMNVEV (reference sequence). V was pared by 2 bases and J by 6 bases, with 11 bases between. The CDR3 here is CASSLDGGPQPQHF. In DNA, the CDR3 is TGTGCCAGCAGTTTAGACGGAGGGCCTCAGCCCCAGCATTTT.

This sequence joins TRBV9 and TRBJ2-1, with TRBD2 matching over 8 bases. Germline CDR1 and CDR2: SGDLS and YYNGEE. This CDR3 contains 16 residues. Trimming cost V 0 bases and J 6 bases; bases outside gene matches: 8. CDR3 residues: CASSVGRGRTINEQFF. The CDR3 DNA reads as TGTGCCAGCAGCGTAGGGCGCGGGAGGACGATCAATGAGCAGTTCTTC.

V usage is TRBV5-4 and J usage is TRBJ2-3; 10 nucleotides line up with TRBD2. CDR1 and CDR2 from the germline V gene are SGHNT and YYREEE (reference sequence). The trim removed 2 bases at V and 3 bases at J, leaving 6 bases unmatched. The CDR3 runs 16 residues. The chain's CDR3 is CASSFRASGRTDTQYF. The CDR3 bases are TGTGCCAGCAGCTTCAGGGCTAGCGGGAGAACAGATACGCAGTATTTT.

The gene calls are TRBV11-2 and TRBJ2-2, with D unresolved. Germline CDR1 reads SGHAT; CDR2 reads FQNNGV. The CDR3 has 13 amino acids. V gave up 4 bases and J gave up 2 bases, with 5 bases separating them. CDR3 nucleotides: TGTGCCAGCAGCTCACCTAACACCGGGGAGCTGTTTTTT. It yields the protein CASSSPNTGELFF.

In this sample, this clone turned up once. V and J are TRBV15 and TRBJ2-5, with D possibly matching TRBD2 (5 bases). CDR1 is LNHNV and CDR2 is YYDKDF in the germline V gene (reference sequence). This CDR3 has 15 amino acids. V was pared by 4 bases and J by 5 bases, with 17 bases between. The DNA of the CDR3 is TGTGCCACCAGCAACCAGCGGCCACCCTGGGAGACCCAGTACTTC. Translating it yields CATSNQRPPWETQYF.

This chain connects TRBV19 to TRBJ1-3; D remains unclear. The CDR3 spans 15 residues. CDR1 is LNHDA and CDR2 is SQIVND in the germline V gene (reference sequence). V lost 1 base and J 0 bases, leaving 7 bases between the germline ends. CDR3 loop: CASSIGSSSGNTIYF. In DNA, the CDR3 is TGTGCCAGTAGTATAGGGTCGAGCTCTGGAAACACCATATATTTT.

The rearrangement joins TRBV7-9 to TRBJ1-5; D unresolved. V was trimmed by 2 bases and J by 0 bases, leaving 5 bases between them. Germline loops: CDR1 SEHNR, CDR2 FQNEAQ (reference sequence). CDR3 size: 14 residues. This CDR3 is CASSLSNSNQPQHF. CDR3 in DNA: TGTGCCAGCAGCTTATCGAATAGCAATCAGCCCCAGCATTTT.

This rearrangement joins TRBV28 to TRBJ1-1; TRBD1 matches 9 bases. Germline-derived CDR1 and CDR2 are MDHEN and SYDVKM. V trimming: 3 bases; J trimming: 3 bases; junction bases outside the gene matches: 8. The CDR3 runs 16 residues. CDR3 bases: TGTGCCAGCAGTTTCCCGGACAGGGGCGGGTACACTGAAGCTTTCTTT. Translated: CASSFPDRGGYTEAFF.

The rearrangement joins TRBV5-4 to TRBJ2-5; 11 bases fit TRBD1. This CDR3 has 16 amino acids. Germline lookup yields CDR1 SGHNT and CDR2 YYREEE (reference sequence). V was clipped by 4 bases and J by 2 bases; unmatched bases: 7. The CDR3 DNA reads as TGTGCCAGCAGCCAGCGGACAGGGGGCGAACAAGAGACCCAGTACTTC. Protein product: CASSQRTGGEQETQYF. The entire variable domain, with the rest obtained from reference TRBV5-4 and TRBJ2-5, is as follows: ETGVTQSPTHLIKTRGQQVTLRCSSQSGHNTVSWYQQALGQGPQFIFQYYREEENGRGNFPPRFSGLQFPNYSSELNVNALELDDSALYLCASSQRTGGEQETQYFGPGTRLLVL.

V usage is TRBV27 and J usage is TRBJ2-5, with D possibly being TRBD1 or TRBD2 (5 bases each). CDR1 is MNHEY, CDR2 SMNVEV, per germline (reference sequence). CDR3 length: 14 residues. Trimming cost V 5 bases and J 4 bases, with 14 bases left between them. The CDR3 sequence is CASSLRGRLETQYF. The DNA of the CDR3 is TGTGCCAGCAGTCTGAGGGGACGCCTAGAGACCCAGTACTTC.

On this clone: Within the sample, other DNA sequences also encode this same CDR3. V and J are TRBV6-1 and TRBJ1-3; 7 positions agree with TRBD1. Germline V gives CDR1 MNHNS, CDR2 SASEGT. V shed 3 bases and J 5 bases; nucleotides not matched to a gene: 1. This CDR3 spans 13 amino acids. CDR3 DNA: TGTGCCAGCAGTGAGACAGGGAGAAACACCATATATTTT. This encodes CASSETGRNTIYF.

A word on this clone: A single base separates this from a much larger clone, so it may be a read error. The V and J genes are TRBV29-1 and TRBJ2-7; D tentatively fits TRBD1 or TRBD2 (5 bases each). Germline assignment: CDR1 SQVTM and CDR2 ANQGSEA. This CDR3 region has 13 residues. The V gene lost 7 bases and the J gene lost 4 bases, with 17 bases spanning the gap. DNA for the CDR3: TGCAGCGCTGCCCCCGGGGCAGCGTACGAGCAGTACTTC. It translates to CSAAPGAAYEQYF.

This clone was observed a single time. V usage is TRBV9 and J usage is TRBJ2-2, with unresolved D. CDR3 length: 14 residues. CDR1 SGDLS and CDR2 YYNGEE come from the germline V gene. Trimming cost V 6 bases and J 2 bases, with 11 bases left between them. The CDR3 DNA reads TGTGCCAGCAAACGGCAATCAAACACCGGGGAGCTGTTTTTT. Translation gives CASKRQSNTGELFF.

This rearrangement joins TRBV5-1 to TRBJ2-7, with 10 bases matching TRBD2. CDR3 size: 14 residues. The germline V gene has CDR1 SGHRS and CDR2 YFSETQ. V was pared by 7 bases and J by 3 bases, with 7 bases of the junction left unmatched. CDR3 in DNA: TGCGCCAGCGCACTCCCTAGCGGGAGCTACGAGCAGTACTTC. It specifies CASALPSGSYEQYF.

This rearrangement joins TRBV4-2 to TRBJ2-2, with TRBD1 identical over 8 bases. There are 14 residues in the CDR3. With V trimmed by 3 bases and J by 7 bases, 4 bases remained unmatched. Germline-derived CDR1 and CDR2 are LGHNA and YNFKEQ. The CDR3 sequence: CASSQDREVGELFF. The CDR3 DNA reads as TGTGCCAGCAGCCAGGACAGGGAGGTCGGGGAGCTGTTTTTT.

This clone appeared once. The chain recombines TRBV7-9 with TRBJ1-6, with a tentative D call TRBD1 (5 bases). Germline loops: CDR1 SEHNR, CDR2 FQNEAQ (reference sequence). V lost 1 base, J lost 0 bases, and 10 bases lay in between. This CDR3 spans 17 amino acids. Written as DNA, the CDR3 is TGTGCCAGCAGCTTAGGGGCAGGGAGCTCCTATAATTCACCCCTCCACTTT. Its translation: CASSLGAGSSYNSPLHF.